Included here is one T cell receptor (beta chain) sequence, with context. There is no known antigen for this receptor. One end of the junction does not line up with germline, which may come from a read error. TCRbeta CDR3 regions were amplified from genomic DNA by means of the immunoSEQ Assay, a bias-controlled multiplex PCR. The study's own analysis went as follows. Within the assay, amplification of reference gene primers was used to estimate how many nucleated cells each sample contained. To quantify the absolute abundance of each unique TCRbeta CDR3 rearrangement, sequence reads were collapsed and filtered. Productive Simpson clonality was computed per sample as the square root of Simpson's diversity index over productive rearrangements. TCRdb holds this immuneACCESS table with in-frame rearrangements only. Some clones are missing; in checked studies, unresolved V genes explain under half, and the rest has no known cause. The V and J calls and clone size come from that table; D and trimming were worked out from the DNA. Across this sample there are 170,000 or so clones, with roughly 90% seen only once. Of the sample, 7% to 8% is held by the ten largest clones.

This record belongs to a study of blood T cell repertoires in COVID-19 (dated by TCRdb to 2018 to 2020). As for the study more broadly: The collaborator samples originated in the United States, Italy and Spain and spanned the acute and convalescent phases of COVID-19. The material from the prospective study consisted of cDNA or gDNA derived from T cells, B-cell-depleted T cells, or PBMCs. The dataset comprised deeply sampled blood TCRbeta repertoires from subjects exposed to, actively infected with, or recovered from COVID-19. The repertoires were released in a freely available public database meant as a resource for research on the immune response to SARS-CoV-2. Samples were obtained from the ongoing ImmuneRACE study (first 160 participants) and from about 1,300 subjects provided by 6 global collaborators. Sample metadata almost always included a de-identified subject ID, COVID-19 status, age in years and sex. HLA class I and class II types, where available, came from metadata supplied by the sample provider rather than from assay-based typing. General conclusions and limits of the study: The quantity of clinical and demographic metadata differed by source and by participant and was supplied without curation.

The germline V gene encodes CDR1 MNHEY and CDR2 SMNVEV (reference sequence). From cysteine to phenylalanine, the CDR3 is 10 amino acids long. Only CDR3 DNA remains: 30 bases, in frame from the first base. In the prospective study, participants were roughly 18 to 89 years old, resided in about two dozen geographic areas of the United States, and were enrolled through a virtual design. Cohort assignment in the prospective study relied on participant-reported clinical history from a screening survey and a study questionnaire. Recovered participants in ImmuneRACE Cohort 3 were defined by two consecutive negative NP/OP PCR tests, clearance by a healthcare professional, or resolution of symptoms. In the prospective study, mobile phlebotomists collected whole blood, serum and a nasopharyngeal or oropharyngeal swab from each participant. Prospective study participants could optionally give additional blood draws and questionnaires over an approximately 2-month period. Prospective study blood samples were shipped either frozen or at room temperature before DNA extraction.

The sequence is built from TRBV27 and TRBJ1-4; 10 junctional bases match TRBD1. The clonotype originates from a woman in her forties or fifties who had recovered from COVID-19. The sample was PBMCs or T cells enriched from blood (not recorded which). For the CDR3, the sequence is CASSLGDRGF. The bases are TGTGCCAGCAGTTTGGGGGACAGGGGTTTT.